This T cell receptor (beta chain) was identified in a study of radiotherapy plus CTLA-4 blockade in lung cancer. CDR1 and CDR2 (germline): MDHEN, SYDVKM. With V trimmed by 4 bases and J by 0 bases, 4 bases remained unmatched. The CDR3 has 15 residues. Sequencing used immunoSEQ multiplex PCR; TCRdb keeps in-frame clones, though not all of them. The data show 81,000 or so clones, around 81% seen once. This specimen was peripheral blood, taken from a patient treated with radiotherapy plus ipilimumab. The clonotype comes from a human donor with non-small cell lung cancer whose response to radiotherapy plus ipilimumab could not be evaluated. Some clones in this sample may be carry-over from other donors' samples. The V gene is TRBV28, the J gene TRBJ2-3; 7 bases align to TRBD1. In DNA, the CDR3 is TGTGCCAGCAGTTCTGGACAGGACAGCACAGATACGCAGTATTTT. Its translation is CASSSGQDSTDTQYF.